Listed here are 13 T cell receptor beta chains from one sample, sequenced in a study of diagnostic markers for celiac disease. After re-calling the reads, TCRdb lists one entry per CDR3 protein, DNA absent. The sample's table shows under 6,000 distinct CDR3 sequences. Sequenced input: either unsorted cells or a sorted T cell fraction (not recorded which). These receptor sequences come from a human donor. This table probably holds off-target reads from a library built for another chain.

This clonotype is medium-sized by frequency. This sequence joins TRBV20-1 and TRBJ1-2. CDR1 and CDR2 from the germline V gene are DFQATT and SNEGSKA (reference sequence). This CDR3 region has 14 residues. CDR3 sequence reads: CSANDLGIFSGYTF.

The chain couples TRBV7-2 to TRBJ1-6. Germline assignment: CDR1 SGHTA and CDR2 FQGNSA. This CDR3 region has 15 residues. The CDR3 protein is CASRLWLGDNSPLHF.

The CDR3: CSARDGNFEVAFF. The chain recombines TRBV20-1 with TRBJ1-1. The CDR3 runs to 13 residues. Germline CDR1 reads DFQATT; CDR2 reads SNEGSKA (reference sequence).

V and J are TRBV10-1 and TRBJ2-7. The CDR3 sequence is 14 residues long. The germline CDR1 and CDR2 sequences are WNHNN and SYGVQD (reference sequence). The CDR3 here is CASRIVYQVYEQYF.

The V gene is TRBV6-5, the J gene TRBJ1-2. There are 15 residues in the CDR3. CDR1 is MNHEY and CDR2 is SVGAGI in the germline V gene. The CDR3: CASSYGGPEIYGYTF.

The chain uses TRBV7-9 and TRBJ2-7; TCRdb reports TRBD2, a call that lacks DNA to check it against. The length of the CDR3 is 16 residues. CDR1 is SEHNR, CDR2 FQNEAQ, per germline (reference sequence). The chain's CDR3 is CASSFLSGLSSYEQYF.

V and J are TRBV18 and TRBJ1-1. Germline CDR1 KGHSH, CDR2 LQKENI. The CDR3 spans 16 residues. CDR3 protein: CASSPTSPGMNTEAFF.

This chain links TRBV7-2 with TRBJ2-7; the TRBD2 assignment by TCRdb is unverifiable without DNA. The CDR3 totals 16 residues. Germline V CDR1 and CDR2: SGHTA, FQGNSA. Here the CDR3 reads CASSLGRLAGKNEQYF. Full variable domain (rest looked up from reference TRBV7-2 and TRBJ2-7): GAGVSQSPSNKVTEKGKDVELRCDPISGHTALYWYRQSLGQGLEFLIYFQGNSAPDKSGLPSDRFSAERTGGSVSTLTIQRTQQEDSAVYLCASSLGRLAGKNEQYFGPGTRLTVT.

The rearrangement links TRBV30 to TRBJ2-1; TCRdb outputs TRBD1, but without DNA this stays unchecked. The CDR3 is made up of 13 amino acids. Germline CDR1 GTSNPN, CDR2 SVGIG (reference sequence). The CDR3 sequence: CAWRIPGDNEQFF.

The rearrangement joins TRBV20-1 to TRBJ1-2. Germline CDR1 is DFQATT and CDR2 is SNEGSKA (reference sequence). The CDR3 is 12 residues long. The chain's CDR3 is CSAVKTNYGYTF.

The chain recombines TRBV3-1 with TRBJ2-1; without DNA, the TCRdb call of TRBD1 cannot be checked. The CDR3 is made up of 13 amino acids. The germline V gene encodes CDR1 LGHDT and CDR2 YNNKEL (reference sequence). This chain's CDR3 is CASSQEGVGKQFF.

V usage is TRBV5-1 and J usage is TRBJ2-3. The CDR3 covers 17 residues. Germline CDR1 reads SGHRS; CDR2 reads YFSETQ. Here the CDR3 reads CASSRVALLSSTDTQYF.

This clonotype counts as medium-sized by frequency. The chain joins TRBV6-2 or TRBV6-3 to TRBJ2-7; the D gene TCRdb calls, TRBD1, cannot be checked with no DNA. This CDR3 is built from 13 residues. CDR1 is MNHEY and CDR2 is SVGEGT in the germline V gene. CDR3 sequence: CATEQNTGREQYF.